Included here is one T cell receptor beta chain sequence, with context. The germline gives CDR1 LGHDT, CDR2 YNNKEL (reference sequence). The CDR3 covers 17 residues. The V and J ends lost 4 bases and 5 bases respectively, with 20 bases between them. The data were obtained in a study of blood T cell repertoires in COVID-19. In the original processing: Estimates of nucleated cell counts were drawn from the amplification of reference gene primers. Produced via immunoSEQ multiplex PCR; TCRdb's table is partial and in-frame only. V and J calls and clone size come straight from that table; D and trimming were deduced from the DNA. The sample records 80,000 or so clones, under 85% being singletons.

The clonotype comes from a human donor in a cohort sampled during active COVID-19. The gene calls are TRBV3-1 (or the pseudogene TRBV3-2) and TRBJ2-2, with D possibly matching TRBD2 (5 bases). The specimen sequenced was peripheral blood. CDR3 sequence: CASSPRAGRLGTGELFF. The CDR3 DNA reads as TGTGCCAGCAGCCCGAGGGCGGGCAGGTTAGGGACCGGGGAGCTGTTTTTT.